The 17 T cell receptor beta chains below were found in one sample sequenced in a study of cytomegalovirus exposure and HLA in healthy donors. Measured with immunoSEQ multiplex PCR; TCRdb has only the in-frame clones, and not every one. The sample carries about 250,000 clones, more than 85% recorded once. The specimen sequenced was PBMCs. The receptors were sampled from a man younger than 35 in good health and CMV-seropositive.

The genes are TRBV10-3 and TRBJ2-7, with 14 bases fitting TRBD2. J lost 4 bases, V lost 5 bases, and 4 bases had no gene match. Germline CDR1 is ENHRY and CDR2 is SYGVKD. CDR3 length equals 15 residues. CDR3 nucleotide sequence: TGTGCCATCAGTATCGGGACTAGCGGGAGTTACGAGCAGTACTTC. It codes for CAISIGTSGSYEQYF.

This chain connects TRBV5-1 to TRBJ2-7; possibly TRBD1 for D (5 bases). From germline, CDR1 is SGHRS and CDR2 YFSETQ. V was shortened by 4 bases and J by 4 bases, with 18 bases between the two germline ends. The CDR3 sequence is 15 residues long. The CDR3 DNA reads TGCGCCAGCAGCATAGGCGACAGAAAAGAATACGAGCAGTACTTC. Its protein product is CASSIGDRKEYEQYF.

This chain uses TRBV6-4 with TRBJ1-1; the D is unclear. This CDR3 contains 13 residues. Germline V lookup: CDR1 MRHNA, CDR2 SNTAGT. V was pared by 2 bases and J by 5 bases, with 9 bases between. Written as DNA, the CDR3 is TGTGCCAGCAGTGACCAAGACCGGACTGAAGCTTTCTTT. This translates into CASSDQDRTEAFF.

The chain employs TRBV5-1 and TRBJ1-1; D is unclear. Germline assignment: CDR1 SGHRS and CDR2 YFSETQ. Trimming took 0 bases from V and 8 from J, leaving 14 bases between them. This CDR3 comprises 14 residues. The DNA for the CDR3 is TGCGCCAGCAGCTTGGCCGGACGCCCCGGAGAAGCTTTCTTT. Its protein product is CASSLAGRPGEAFF.

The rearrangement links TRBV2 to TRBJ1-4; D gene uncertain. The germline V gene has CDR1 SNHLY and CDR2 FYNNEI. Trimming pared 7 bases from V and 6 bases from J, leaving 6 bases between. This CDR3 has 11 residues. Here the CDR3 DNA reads TGTGCCAGCACAGAAGATGAAAAACTGTTTTTT. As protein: CASTEDEKLFF.

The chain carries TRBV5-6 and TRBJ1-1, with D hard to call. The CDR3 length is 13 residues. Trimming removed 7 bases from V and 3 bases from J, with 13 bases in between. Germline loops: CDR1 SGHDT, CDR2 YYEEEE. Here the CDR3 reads CASGRAWDTEAFF. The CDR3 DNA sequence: TGTGCCAGCGGAAGGGCGTGGGACACTGAAGCTTTCTTT.

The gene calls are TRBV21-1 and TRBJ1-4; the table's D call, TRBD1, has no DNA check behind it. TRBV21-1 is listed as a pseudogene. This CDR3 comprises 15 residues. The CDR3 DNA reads TGTGCCAGCAGCAATACTGGGGGCTTTAATGAAAAACTGTTTTTT. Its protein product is CASSNTGGFNEKLFF.

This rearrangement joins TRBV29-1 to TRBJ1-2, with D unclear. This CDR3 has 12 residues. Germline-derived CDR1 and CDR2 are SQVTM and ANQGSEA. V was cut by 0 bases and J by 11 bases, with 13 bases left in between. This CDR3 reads CSVEDRFAEYTF. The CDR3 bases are TGCAGCGTTGAAGATCGATTCGCTGAGTACACCTTC.

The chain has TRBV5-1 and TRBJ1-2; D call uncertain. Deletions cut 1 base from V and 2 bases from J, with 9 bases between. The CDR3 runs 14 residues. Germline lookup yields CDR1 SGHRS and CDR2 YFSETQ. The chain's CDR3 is CASSLSQSNYGYTF. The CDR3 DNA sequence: TGCGCCAGCAGCTTGAGTCAGTCGAACTATGGCTACACCTTC.

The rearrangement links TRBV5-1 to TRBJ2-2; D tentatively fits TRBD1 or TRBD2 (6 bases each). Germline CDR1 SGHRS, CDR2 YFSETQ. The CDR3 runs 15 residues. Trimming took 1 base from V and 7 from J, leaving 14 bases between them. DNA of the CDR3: TGCGCCAGCAGCTTGCTGGGCAGGGGAGGCGGGGAGCTGTTTTTT. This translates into CASSLLGRGGGELFF.

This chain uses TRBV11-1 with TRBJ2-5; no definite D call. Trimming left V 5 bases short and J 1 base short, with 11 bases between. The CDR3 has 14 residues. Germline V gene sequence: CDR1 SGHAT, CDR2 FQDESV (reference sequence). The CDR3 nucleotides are TGTGCCAGCAGCCCCGTTTTTGCCCAAGAGACCCAGTACTTC. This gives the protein CASSPVFAQETQYF.

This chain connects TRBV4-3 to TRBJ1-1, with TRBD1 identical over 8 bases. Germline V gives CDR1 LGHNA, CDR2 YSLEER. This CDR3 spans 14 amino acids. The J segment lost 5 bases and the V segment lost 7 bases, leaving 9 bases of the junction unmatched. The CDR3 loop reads CASNRGQGGTEAFF. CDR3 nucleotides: TGCGCCAGCAACCGAGGACAGGGTGGGACTGAAGCTTTCTTT.

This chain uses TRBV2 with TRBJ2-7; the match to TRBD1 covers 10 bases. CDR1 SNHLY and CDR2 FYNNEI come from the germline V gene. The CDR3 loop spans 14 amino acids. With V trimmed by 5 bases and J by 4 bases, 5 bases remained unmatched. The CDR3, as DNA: TGTGCCAGCAGTTTTGACAGGGGGCATTACGAGCAGTACTTC. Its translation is CASSFDRGHYEQYF.

CDR3 residues: CASSPPGGLSYGYTF. The CDR3 DNA follows: TGTGCCAGCAGCCCCCCGGGGGGCCTGTCCTATGGCTACACCTTC. The V and J genes are TRBV28 and TRBJ1-2, with D possibly matching TRBD1 (6 bases). V dropped 6 bases and J dropped 4 bases, with 18 bases sitting between them. There are 15 residues in the CDR3. Germline CDR1 MDHEN, CDR2 SYDVKM.

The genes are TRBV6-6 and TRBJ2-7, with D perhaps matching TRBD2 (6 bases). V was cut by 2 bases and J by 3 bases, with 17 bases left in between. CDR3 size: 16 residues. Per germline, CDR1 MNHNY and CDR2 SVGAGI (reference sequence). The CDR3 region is CASSYAPGRMSYEQYF. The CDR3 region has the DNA TGTGCCAGCAGTTACGCTCCCGGGAGAATGAGCTACGAGCAGTACTTC.

The CDR3 loop is CASSRGLAGGHTQYF. DNA of the CDR3: TGTGCCAGCAGTCGAGGACTAGCGGGAGGGCATACGCAGTATTTT. The gene calls are TRBV2 and TRBJ2-3, with 15 bases matching TRBD2. V lost 5 bases, J lost 7 bases, and 4 bases stayed unmatched. This CDR3 is built from 15 residues. In germline, CDR1 is SNHLY, CDR2 FYNNEI.

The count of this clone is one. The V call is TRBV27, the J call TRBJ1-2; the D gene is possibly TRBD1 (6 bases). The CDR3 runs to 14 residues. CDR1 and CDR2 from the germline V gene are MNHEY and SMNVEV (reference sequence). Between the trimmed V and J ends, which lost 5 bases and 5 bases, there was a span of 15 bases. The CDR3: CASSQGTARYGYTF. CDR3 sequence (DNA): TGTGCCAGCAGTCAGGGGACGGCACGATATGGCTACACCTTC.